Given below is one T cell receptor (beta chain) in context. Its cognate antigen is unknown. Each of the donors was a healthy bone marrow donor. It was with 60 Vbeta and 13 Jbeta primers that the PCR ran. Assay used: immunoSEQ multiplex PCR; TCRdb lists only in-frame clones, some missing. In the table there are 250,000 to 350,000 clones, under 80% of which are singletons. V dropped 3 bases and J dropped 6 bases, with 12 bases sitting between them. Germline values: CDR1 SGHRS, CDR2 YFSETQ. The CDR3 extends over 14 amino acids. The data stem from a study of cytomegalovirus exposure and HLA in healthy donors. Study-wide background: HLA-typed donors were the source of tens of millions of unique TCRs, which an early data release held.

Study-wide results and limits: A later analysis reportedly identified an Asian-associated ancestry cluster as carrying fewer N-insertions than the 666-donor mean. In a later analysis, common viral pathogens appeared linked to several of the most significant clusters.

The chain has TRBV5-1 and TRBJ2-2, with D possibly being TRBD2 (5 bases). The specimen sequenced was PBMCs. The sequence came from a female donor in good health and CMV-seronegative. The CDR3, as DNA: TGCGCCAGCAGCTCGTATGACGGGGCCGGGGAGCTGTTTTTT. Amino acid sequence: CASSSYDGAGELFF.